This TCR beta chain was retrieved from a study of shared clonotypes between healthy human individuals. Turning to the study itself: Per donor, three plates held CD4 naive cells, three held CD4 memory, two held CD8 naive and one held CD8 memory. Study-wide points: For sorted subsets, rarefaction showed incomplete sequencing despite large depth.

A CD45RA-negative memory subset and a CD45RA+ naive subset were separated from the CD4+ cells. This clone was detected only once. Its antigen is unidentified. V was pared by 5 bases and J by 0 bases, with 4 bases of the junction left unmatched. The CDR3 runs to 15 residues. Germline values: CDR1 MNHEY, CDR2 SMNVEV (reference sequence). The test was conducted at deep level. Sequencing used immunoSEQ multiplex PCR; TCRdb keeps in-frame clones, though not all of them. The sample lists 1,500,000 or so clones; approximately 98.5% were seen once. The TCR comes from a man aged 30 to 39 in good health. What was sequenced was naive CD4+ T cells sorted from blood. Subset: CD45RA+ positively selected. The rearrangement links TRBV27 to TRBJ2-1; TRBD1 agrees at 7 bases. The CDR3 region has the DNA TGTGCCAGCAGTACGGGACAGCCCTCCTACAATGAGCAGTTCTTC. Amino acids: CASSTGQPSYNEQFF.